Listed here are 25 T cell receptor beta chains from one sample, sequenced in a study of T cells after yellow fever vaccination. A single record per CDR3 protein comes from TCRdb applying MiXCR to the 5' RACE reads. The sample includes hundreds of thousands of distinct CDR3 sequences, about an eighth seen only once; the top ten take around 3%. Sequencing used CD4+ T cells sorted from PBMCs, obtained 15 days after the yellow fever booster vaccination. Every receptor here comes from a man aged 18-30 years who received the YFV17D yellow fever vaccine.

The chain links TRBV20-1 to TRBJ2-3; 10 bases line up with TRBD2. The V segment lost 6 bases and the J segment 1 base; nucleotides outside the gene matches: 10. Per germline, CDR1 DFQATT and CDR2 SNEGSKA (reference sequence). CDR3 length: 16 amino acids. The chain's CDR3 is CSARASGGRGTDTQYF. CDR3 bases: TGCAGTGCCAGGGCTAGCGGGGGCCGGGGCACAGATACGCAGTATTTT.

This clonotype was detected ten times or more. The V gene is TRBV7-2, the J gene TRBJ1-4; the D is unclear. Germline V gives CDR1 SGHTA, CDR2 FQGNSA. CDR3 size: 14 residues. The V end was cut by 5 bases, the J end by 0 bases, with 7 bases between. CDR3 DNA: TGTGCCAGCAGCCTAGGAGCAACTAATGAAAAACTGTTTTTT. Its protein is CASSLGATNEKLFF.

This clonotype was observed many times. The chain couples TRBV20-1 to TRBJ2-4; D uncertain. CDR3 length: 16 residues. Germline V CDR1 and CDR2: DFQATT, SNEGSKA (reference sequence). V was cut by 0 bases and J by 0 bases, with 12 bases left in between. The CDR3 region is CSARDPMSLAKNIQYF. The CDR3 nucleotides read TGCAGTGCTAGAGATCCCATGTCGCTAGCCAAAAACATTCAGTACTTC.

The chain couples TRBV7-2 to TRBJ2-1; 9 bases line up with TRBD2. The CDR3 is made up of 17 amino acids. V was pared by 4 bases and J by 8 bases, with 15 bases of the junction left unmatched. Germline V gene sequence: CDR1 SGHTA, CDR2 FQGNSA. Here the CDR3 reads CASSSNGGGGGAYEQFF. The CDR3, as DNA: TGTGCCAGCAGCTCAAACGGAGGTGGCGGGGGGGCGTATGAGCAGTTCTTC.

This clonotype was observed a few times. The chain employs TRBV6-5 and TRBJ2-2; unclear D gene. Trimming shortened V by 5 bases and J by 3 bases, and 4 bases separated the two germline ends. The CDR3 runs to 12 residues. Germline values: CDR1 MNHEY, CDR2 SVGAGI. The CDR3 coding sequence is TGTGCCAGCAGTACTCACACCGGGGAGCTGTTTTTT. Residues: CASSTHTGELFF.

J is TRBJ2-5 and V is TRBV7-7; TRBD1 is a possible D gene (5 bases). V was shortened by 6 bases and J by 9 bases, with 17 bases between the two germline ends. The CDR3 length is 13 residues. CDR1 and CDR2 (germline): SSHAT, FNYEAQ (reference sequence). The CDR3 nucleotides read TGTGCCAGCAGTTTGGACAAAACACTGTCCCAGTACTTC. Its protein is CASSLDKTLSQYF.

The chain couples TRBV10-3 to TRBJ1-6, with unresolved D. The V end lost 6 bases, the J end lost 8 bases, and 8 bases lay between the germline ends. The germline CDR1 and CDR2 sequences are ENHRY and SYGVKD. The CDR3 contains 12 residues. CDR3 sequence reads: CAISHLDSPLHF. For the CDR3, the DNA is TGTGCCATCAGCCACCTCGATTCACCCCTCCACTTT.

This clonotype was counted a single time. V and J are TRBV11-1 and TRBJ2-1, with unresolved D. The germline gives CDR1 SGHAT, CDR2 FQDESV (reference sequence). The CDR3 is 15 amino acids. V lost 5 bases and J 4 bases, leaving 15 bases between the germline ends. CDR3 protein: CASSRVVSRYNEQFF. CDR3 bases: TGTGCCAGCAGCCGGGTCGTTAGTCGATACAATGAGCAGTTCTTC.

This clonotype appeared a few times. This chain links TRBV7-2 with TRBJ2-3; 12 nucleotides agree with TRBD2. CDR1 is SGHTA, CDR2 FQGNSA, per germline. V shed 4 bases, J shed 3 bases, and the junction held 5 bases outside the gene matches. CDR3 size: 16 residues. DNA for the CDR3: TGTGCCAGCAGCTACACTAGCGGGGGGCGTACAGATACGCAGTATTTT. This gives the protein CASSYTSGGRTDTQYF.

This clonotype was recorded a few times. The V and J genes are TRBV29-1 and TRBJ2-1, with D maybe TRBD1 (5 bases). Trimming pared 4 bases from V and 3 bases from J, leaving 10 bases between. The CDR3 spans 13 residues. From germline, CDR1 is SQVTM and CDR2 ANQGSEA. The CDR3 protein is CSVAGIYYNEQFF. In nucleotides, the CDR3 is TGCAGCGTTGCAGGGATTTACTACAATGAGCAGTTCTTC.

The table lists this clonotype with a few counts. The rearrangement links TRBV19 to TRBJ1-1; no reliable D call. This CDR3 comprises 13 residues. The V gene's germline CDR1 is LNHDA and CDR2 SQIVND (reference sequence). Trimming removed 3 bases at V and 1 base at J, with 6 bases between. The chain's CDR3 is CASSIFQNTEAFF. For the CDR3, the DNA is TGTGCCAGTAGTATCTTCCAGAACACTGAAGCTTTCTTT. The full variable domain, its missing parts supplied by reference TRBV19 and TRBJ1-1, is DGGITQSPKYLFRKEGQNVTLSCEQNLNHDAMYWYRQDPGQGLRLIYYSQIVNDFQKGDIAEGYSVSREKKESFPLTVTSAQKNPTAFYLCASSIFQNTEAFFGQGTRLTVV.

In its sample, this clonotype was seen a few times. The chain employs TRBV6-5 and TRBJ2-7, with 10 positions matching TRBD1. V was clipped by 5 bases and J by 4 bases; unmatched bases: 8. Germline assignment: CDR1 MNHEY and CDR2 SVGAGI. The length of the CDR3 is 15 residues. The CDR3 bases are TGTGCCAGCAGTCCCGGGACAGGGGAAGTTTACGAGCAGTACGTC. Translation gives CASSPGTGEVYEQYV.

There are a few counts of this clonotype. J is TRBJ1-6 and V is TRBV6-5, with 9 bases fitting TRBD1. The junction had 0 bases not matched to a gene; V was cut back by 2 bases and J by 7 bases. This CDR3 has 14 residues. Germline loops: CDR1 MNHEY, CDR2 SVGAGI. DNA for the CDR3: TGTGCCAGCAGTTACGGACAGGGGAATTCACCCCTCCACTTT. This encodes CASSYGQGNSPLHF.

This clonotype was seen a handful of times. The CDR3 region has the DNA TGTGCCAGCAGCGAGGTCTTCAACTATGGCTACACCTTC. This codes for CASSEVFNYGYTF. J is TRBJ1-2 and V is TRBV9; no firm D call. The CDR3 spans 13 residues. Deletions cut 3 bases from V and 2 bases from J, with 8 bases between. CDR1 is SGDLS and CDR2 is YYNGEE in the germline V gene.

The V and J genes are TRBV5-4 and TRBJ2-1, with 14 bases aligning to TRBD2. This CDR3 has 15 residues. Trimming cost V 5 bases and J 14 bases; bases outside gene matches: 12. Germline V gene lookup returns CDR1 SGHNT and CDR2 YYREEE (reference sequence). The CDR3 nucleotides read TGTGCCAGCAGTTCGGGACTAGCGGGGGATTTTTGGAAGTTCTTC. Translation gives CASSSGLAGDFWKFF. The full variable domain, completed using reference TRBV5-4 and TRBJ2-1, is ETGVTQSPTHLIKTRGQQVTLRCSSQSGHNTVSWYQQALGQGPQFIFQYYREEENGRGNFPPRFSGLQFPNYSSELNVNALELDDSALYLCASSSGLAGDFWKFFGPGTRLTVL.

The genes are TRBV6-5 and TRBJ1-2; tentative D call: TRBD1 (6 bases). CDR1 is MNHEY and CDR2 is SVGAGI in the germline V gene. The CDR3 has 14 residues. Trimming cost V 6 bases and J 7 bases, with 18 bases left between them. The CDR3 region has the DNA TGTGCCAGCAGGTCGCTCCTAGGGGGACTTGGCTACACCTTC. Translating gives CASRSLLGGLGYTF.

The V gene is TRBV20-1, the J gene TRBJ2-4; tentative D call: TRBD2 (5 bases). The CDR3 sequence is 14 residues long. V was shortened by 3 bases and J by 1 base, with 10 bases between the two germline ends. The V gene's germline CDR1 is DFQATT and CDR2 SNEGSKA (reference sequence). This CDR3 is CSASEGTAKNIQYF. CDR3 in DNA: TGCAGTGCTAGTGAGGGTACGGCCAAAAACATTCAGTACTTC.

The gene calls are TRBV18 and TRBJ2-6, with 7 nucleotides matching TRBD1. The CDR3 extends over 17 amino acids. Trimming removed 3 bases from V and 2 bases from J; junction bases left unmatched: 7. CDR1 is KGHSH, CDR2 LQKENI, per germline. The CDR3 coding sequence is TGTGCCAGCTCACCCCCCGGGACAGCTGCTGGGGCCAACGTCCTGACTTTC. Its translation: CASSPPGTAAGANVLTF.

This clonotype was seen a few times. The chain uses TRBV4-1 and TRBJ2-3; no clear D gene. The CDR3 covers 14 residues. Germline V lookup: CDR1 MGHRA, CDR2 YSYEKL. V lost 4 bases to trimming and J lost 6 bases, with 14 bases between them. The CDR3 sequence: CASSPAGPSDTQYF. The CDR3 nucleotides read TGCGCCAGCAGCCCAGCTGGGCCCTCGGATACGCAGTATTTT.

As DNA, the CDR3 is TGCGCCAGCAGCTTATTCTCTCGTGCGGATGAGCAGTTCTTC. Its protein is CASSLFSRADEQFF. The V and J genes are TRBV5-1 and TRBJ2-1; D unclear. The length of the CDR3 is 14 residues. V was clipped by 2 bases and J by 8 bases, with 14 bases between them. Germline V lookup: CDR1 SGHRS, CDR2 YFSETQ.

The genes are TRBV24-1 and TRBJ1-1; 9 bases agree with TRBD1. The CDR3 is 12 amino acids. V trimming: 12 bases; J trimming: 3 bases; junction bases outside the gene matches: 4. The germline V gene encodes CDR1 KGHDR and CDR2 SFDVKD. The CDR3 loop reads CASGQGDTEAFF. The CDR3 bases are TGTGCCTCGGGACAGGGCGACACTGAAGCTTTCTTT.

A few counts support this clonotype. The chain has TRBV5-1 and TRBJ2-1; the D gene is possibly TRBD2 (6 bases). This CDR3 has 15 residues. Germline V CDR1 and CDR2: SGHRS, YFSETQ. The ends were cut back, 0 bases at V and 5 bases at J, with 12 bases in the middle. CDR3 nucleotide sequence: TGCGCCAGCAGCTTGGCCGGGGGTTGGAACAATGAGCAGTTCTTC. Its translation: CASSLAGGWNNEQFF.

The chain uses TRBV18 and TRBJ1-4; TRBD1 agrees at 7 bases. This CDR3 has 17 residues. Germline assignment: CDR1 KGHSH and CDR2 LQKENI. V shed 1 base and J 4 bases; nucleotides not matched to a gene: 9. The CDR3 nucleotides read TGTGCCAGCTCACCACGGCCCCACAGGGGCGTTAATGAAAAACTGTTTTTT. It encodes CASSPRPHRGVNEKLFF.

This clonotype was seen a handful of times. The rearrangement links TRBV7-6 to TRBJ2-3, with 10 nucleotides matching TRBD2. V lost 4 bases, J lost 7 bases, and 14 bases stayed unmatched. Germline V gives CDR1 SGHVS, CDR2 FNYEAQ. The length of the CDR3 is 17 residues. CDR3 DNA sequence: TGTGCCAGCAGCTCGGGCCAAAGCGGGGGGGCGGGAAATACGCAGTATTTT. It translates to CASSSGQSGGAGNTQYF.

V is TRBV27 and J is TRBJ1-1, with D possibly matching TRBD1 (5 bases). The CDR3 has 14 residues. Trimming took 8 bases from V and 0 from J, leaving 13 bases between them. From germline, CDR1 is MNHEY and CDR2 SMNVEV (reference sequence). CDR3 DNA sequence: TGTGCCAGCCACGTCGGGGGTATGAACACTGAAGCTTTCTTT. This codes for CASHVGGMNTEAFF.